These 19 T cell receptor beta chains came from one sample sequenced in a study of blood T cell repertoires in COVID-19. Here immunoSEQ multiplex PCR was the method, and the copy in TCRdb shows in-frame clones only, minus some. This table has about 140,000 clones, 70% to 80% appearing once. Sequenced: peripheral blood. These receptors all come from a man aged 50-59 years with acute or convalescent COVID-19.

This chain's CDR3 is CASSPQGIGELFF. CDR3 sequence (DNA): TGTGCCAGCAGCCCACAGGGAATCGGGGAGCTGTTTTTT. This rearrangement joins TRBV9 to TRBJ2-2; tentative D call: TRBD1 (6 bases). This CDR3 has 13 residues. The V end lost 4 bases, the J end lost 7 bases, and 11 bases lay between the germline ends. Germline CDR1 SGDLS, CDR2 YYNGEE.

This sequence joins TRBV29-1 and TRBJ1-4; D unclear. Trimming shortened V by 7 bases and J by 3 bases, and 9 bases separated the two germline ends. The germline V gene has CDR1 SQVTM and CDR2 ANQGSEA. The CDR3 spans 12 residues. Written as DNA, the CDR3 is TGCAGCGCCGGGAGGCCTAATGAAAAACTGTTTTTT. The encoded protein is CSAGRPNEKLFF.

V and J are TRBV5-1 and TRBJ2-5, with D perhaps TRBD2 (6 bases). From germline, CDR1 is SGHRS and CDR2 YFSETQ. The CDR3 length is 15 residues. V lost 3 bases to trimming and J lost 2 bases, with 14 bases between them. CDR3 amino acids: CASSSAEGRQETQYF. The CDR3, as DNA: TGCGCCAGCAGCTCCGCGGAAGGGAGGCAAGAGACCCAGTACTTC.

The rearrangement links TRBV27 to TRBJ1-1; D uncertain. The germline V gene encodes CDR1 MNHEY and CDR2 SMNVEV (reference sequence). The CDR3 covers 15 residues. The germline V and J ends were trimmed by 1 base and 0 bases, with 9 bases remaining between them. CDR3 nucleotide sequence: TGTGCCAGCAGTTTATTCGGGGTTATGAACACTGAAGCTTTCTTT. This encodes CASSLFGVMNTEAFF.

This clone was found once. V and J are TRBV10-2 and TRBJ1-6, with 8 bases aligning to TRBD1. Trimming cost V 0 bases and J 5 bases; bases outside gene matches: 9. The germline CDR1 and CDR2 sequences are WSHSY and SAAADI. The CDR3 sequence is 18 residues long. CDR3 protein: CASSESWGQVVNNSPLHF. As DNA, the CDR3 is TGCGCCAGCAGTGAGTCGTGGGGACAGGTGGTTAATAATTCACCCCTCCACTTT.

The chain recombines TRBV29-1 with TRBJ2-2, with D possibly TRBD2 on 6 matching bases. CDR3 length equals 17 residues. Germline CDR1 reads SQVTM; CDR2 reads ANQGSEA. Trimming removed 2 bases from V and 3 bases from J, with 19 bases in between. In nucleotides, the CDR3 is TGCAGCGTTGAACTCCGTACGGCTGCGGGGTACACCGGGGAGCTGTTTTTT. Its translation is CSVELRTAAGYTGELFF.

This clone was found once. The chain employs TRBV12-3 or TRBV12-4 and TRBJ2-3, with unresolved D. CDR3 length equals 11 residues. The V gene lost 6 bases and the J gene lost 6 bases, with 7 bases spanning the gap. The CDR3 nucleotides read TGTGCCAGCAGCCCGTATGATACGCAGTATTTT. This encodes CASSPYDTQYF.

This chain joins TRBV18 and TRBJ1-1, with D tentatively TRBD1 (5 bases). The CDR3 has 15 amino acids. Per germline, CDR1 KGHSH and CDR2 LQKENI. V lost 3 bases and J lost 4, with 15 bases in between. The CDR3, as DNA: TGTGCCAGCTCACCGGGGACTGGGGGTGGCACTGAAGCTTTCTTT. Translation: CASSPGTGGGTEAFF.

The chain combines TRBV4-1 with TRBJ2-5; 10 bases line up with TRBD2. The CDR3 totals 16 residues. The J segment lost 2 bases and the V segment lost 0 bases, leaving 3 bases of the junction unmatched. Germline V gene lookup returns CDR1 MGHRA and CDR2 YSYEKL. CDR3 residues: CASSQEEAGGQETQYF. DNA of the CDR3: TGCGCCAGCAGCCAAGAGGAAGCGGGGGGGCAAGAGACCCAGTACTTC.

The chain uses TRBV6-5 and TRBJ2-7; 8 nucleotides align to TRBD2. Germline CDR1 and CDR2: MNHEY and SVGAGI. V lost 6 bases, J lost 0 bases, and 7 bases stayed unmatched. The CDR3 sequence is 15 residues long. The CDR3: CASSRQLAASYEQYF. CDR3 sequence (DNA): TGTGCCAGCAGCCGGCAACTAGCGGCCTCCTACGAGCAGTACTTC.

This clone was counted a single time. V is TRBV30 and J is TRBJ2-5, with 7 bases matching TRBD2. V shed 2 bases and J 2 bases; nucleotides not matched to a gene: 2. Germline CDR1 and CDR2: GTSNPN and SVGIG (reference sequence). This CDR3 has 13 residues. The CDR3 DNA is TGTGCCTGGAGTCGGGGAGGGCAAGAGACCCAGTACTTC. Its translation is CAWSRGGQETQYF.

This clone was observed a handful of times. The chain uses TRBV5-6 and TRBJ1-2; TRBD1 agrees at 8 bases. CDR1 and CDR2 (germline): SGHDT, YYEEEE. This CDR3 comprises 13 residues. The V and J ends lost 4 bases and 6 bases, in that order; junction bases with no gene match: 5. This CDR3 is CASSGRTGNGYTF. The DNA of the CDR3 is TGTGCCAGCAGCGGGAGGACAGGGAATGGCTACACCTTC.

This chain links TRBV4-2 with TRBJ2-7; possibly TRBD1 for D (6 bases). Trimming shortened V by 0 bases and J by 1 base, and 13 bases separated the two germline ends. Looked up from germline, CDR1 is LGHNA and CDR2 is YNFKEQ. The CDR3 is 16 residues long. CDR3 in amino acids: CASSQDVTGISYEQYF. The CDR3 nucleotides are TGTGCCAGCAGCCAAGATGTAACAGGGATATCCTACGAGCAGTACTTC.

V gene TRBV2 combines with J gene TRBJ2-5; 8 nucleotides line up with TRBD2. J lost 2 bases, V lost 6 bases, and 11 bases had no gene match. CDR1 and CDR2 (germline): SNHLY, FYNNEI. CDR3 length: 16 residues. The CDR3 coding sequence is TGTGCCAGCAGCACCAAAACTACGGGGGGGCAAGAGACCCAGTACTTC. It encodes CASSTKTTGGQETQYF.

V gene TRBV30 combines with J gene TRBJ1-1, with 7 bases matching TRBD1. This CDR3 has 14 amino acids. Germline CDR1 reads GTSNPN; CDR2 reads SVGIG (reference sequence). The J segment lost 8 bases and the V segment lost 3 bases, leaving 12 bases of the junction unmatched. CDR3 nucleotide sequence: TGTGCCTGGAGCACGACGAACAGGGGCCGAGAAGCTTTCTTT. Encoded protein: CAWSTTNRGREAFF.

This clone came up many times. The rearrangement joins TRBV18 to TRBJ2-5; no clear D gene. The CDR3 runs to 14 residues. Trimming stripped 0 bases from V and 2 bases from J, with 7 bases between. CDR1 and CDR2 from the germline V gene are KGHSH and LQKENI. The CDR3 nucleotides are TGTGCCAGCTCACCACCGTCTATACAAGAGACCCAGTACTTC. Its translation: CASSPPSIQETQYF.

The J gene is TRBJ1-5, the V gene TRBV19; 7 nucleotides match TRBD1. Unmatched junction bases numbered 1, after V lost 1 base and J lost 1 base. The CDR3 totals 15 residues. Looked up from germline, CDR1 is LNHDA and CDR2 is SQIVND (reference sequence). CDR3 amino acids: CASSIADRSNQPQHF. The CDR3 bases are TGTGCCAGTAGTATAGCGGACAGGAGCAATCAGCCCCAGCATTTT.

This clone was seen only once. The chain carries TRBV6-5 and TRBJ1-1; D call uncertain. V gave up 7 bases and J gave up 0 bases, with 6 bases separating them. CDR3 length equals 12 residues. Germline CDR1 reads MNHEY; CDR2 reads SVGAGI. CDR3: CASKWLNTEAFF. The CDR3 coding sequence is TGTGCCAGCAAATGGCTGAACACTGAAGCTTTCTTT.

This clone was counted a single time. The sample has other DNA sequences that encode this CDR3 too. The chain carries TRBV7-2 and TRBJ1-2; 12 bases are shared with TRBD1. Trimming took 3 bases from V and 7 from J; bases not matched to a gene: 3. CDR3 length: 14 amino acids. Per germline, CDR1 SGHTA and CDR2 FQGNSA. The CDR3 loop is CASSLGQGASGYTF. As DNA, the CDR3 is TGTGCCAGCAGCTTGGGACAGGGGGCGAGTGGCTACACCTTC.